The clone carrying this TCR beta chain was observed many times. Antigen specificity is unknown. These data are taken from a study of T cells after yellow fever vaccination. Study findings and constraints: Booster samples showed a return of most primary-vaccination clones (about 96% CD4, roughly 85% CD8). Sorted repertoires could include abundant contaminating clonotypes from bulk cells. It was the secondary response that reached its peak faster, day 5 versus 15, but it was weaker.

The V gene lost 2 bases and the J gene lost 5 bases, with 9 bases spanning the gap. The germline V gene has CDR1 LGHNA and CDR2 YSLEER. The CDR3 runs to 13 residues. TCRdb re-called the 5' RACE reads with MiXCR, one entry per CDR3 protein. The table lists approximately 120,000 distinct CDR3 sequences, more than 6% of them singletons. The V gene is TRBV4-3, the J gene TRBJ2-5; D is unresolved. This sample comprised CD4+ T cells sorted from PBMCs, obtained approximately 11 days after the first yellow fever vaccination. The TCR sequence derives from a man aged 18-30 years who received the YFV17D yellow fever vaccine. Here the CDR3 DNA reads TGCGCCAGCAGCCAAAGCTCTGAGGAGACCCAGTACTTC. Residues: CASSQSSEETQYF.